This T cell receptor beta chain was documented in a study of T cell responses to AZD1222 COVID-19 vaccine. Study-wide results and limits: Vaccine-associated CD4 TCRs ranged over spike, dominating at 160-218 and 743-854. White British people made up most donors, females outnumbered males, and clonal diversity was possibly underestimated.

Analysis merged second doses at about 4 or about 12 weeks. The protocol was immunoSEQ multiplex PCR, while the TCRdb copy is restricted to in-frame clones and leaves out a portion. The sample holds 95,000 to 100,000 clones, about 89% seen once. Germline assignment: CDR1 MDHEN and CDR2 SYDVKM. V was cut by 6 bases and J by 0 bases, with 17 bases left in between. The CDR3 extends over 16 amino acids. Worth noting for this clone: As yet, its antigen is unknown.

The sequence came from an adult who received the AZD1222 COVID-19 vaccine. The rearrangement links TRBV28 to TRBJ1-1; tentatively, D is TRBD1 (5 bases). The input for sequencing was peripheral blood, taken 28 days after the second AZD1222 dose. This chain's CDR3 is CASSLTDLILNTEAFF. In DNA form, the CDR3 reads TGTGCCAGCAGCTTGACAGACCTTATTCTGAACACTGAAGCTTTCTTT.